This TCR beta chain appears in the sequencing data of a study of T cell responses to AZD1222 COVID-19 vaccine. Points from the study as a whole: Clonal diversity was possibly underestimated, and white British individuals and females predominated among donors.

Here immunoSEQ multiplex PCR was the method, and the copy in TCRdb shows in-frame clones only, minus some. In the table there are approximately 120,000 clones, over 80% of which are singletons. Details on this clone: Its target is not known.

This clonotype was sampled from an adult in good health. The sequences come from peripheral blood, collected on day 0 of AZD1222 vaccination.

CDR3 bases: TGCGCCAGCAGCCCCGGGGCAACCGCTAATGAAAAACTGTTTTTT. Protein: CASSPGATANEKLFF. V gene TRBV10-1 combines with J gene TRBJ1-4; D perhaps matches TRBD1 (5 bases). CDR3 length equals 15 residues. From germline, CDR1 is WNHNN and CDR2 SYGVQD (reference sequence). Trimming left V 6 bases short and J 3 bases short, with 14 bases between.